These 10 T cell receptor beta chains came from one sample sequenced in a study of cytomegalovirus exposure and HLA in healthy donors. PCR primers comprised 60 Vbeta and 13 Jbeta primers. Here immunoSEQ multiplex PCR was the method, and the copy in TCRdb shows in-frame clones only, minus some. The table shows 150,000 or so clones, with over 75% occurring only once. Sequences were obtained from PBMCs. These receptors were taken from a man aged 25-40 years in good health and CMV-seropositive.

This clone was counted once. The chain joins TRBV30 to TRBJ1-5; possibly TRBD1 for D (6 bases). The V gene lost 3 bases and the J gene lost 4 bases, with 10 bases spanning the gap. The CDR3 runs 13 residues. The V gene's germline CDR1 is GTSNPN and CDR2 SVGIG (reference sequence). This CDR3 reads CAWSQTGNQPQHF. DNA of the CDR3: TGTGCCTGGAGCCAAACAGGGAATCAGCCCCAGCATTTT. Combining the CDR3 with reference TRBV30 and TRBJ1-5 gives the whole variable domain SQTIHQWPATLVQPVGSPLSLECTVEGTSNPNLYWYRQAAGRGLQLLFYSVGIGQISSEVPQNLSASRPQDRQFILSSKKLLLSDSGFYLCAWSQTGNQPQHFGDGTRLSIL.

As for this clone: Other DNA variants within this sample encode the same CDR3. The chain joins TRBV5-6 to TRBJ1-6; TRBD1 is a possible D gene (6 bases). CDR1 is SGHDT and CDR2 is YYEEEE in the germline V gene. The germline V and J ends were trimmed by 1 base and 7 bases, with 9 bases remaining between them. The CDR3 runs to 14 residues. The CDR3 nucleotides are TGTGCCAGCAGCTTGTTGCAGGGGAATTCACCCCTCCACTTT. Translation: CASSLLQGNSPLHF. The full variable domain, completed using reference TRBV5-6 and TRBJ1-6, is DAGVTQSPTHLIKTRGQQVTLRCSPKSGHDTVSWYQQALGQGPQFIFQYYEEEERQRGNFPDRFSGHQFPNYSSELNVNALLLGDSALYLCASSLLQGNSPLHFGNGTRLTVT.

This chain joins TRBV6-5 and TRBJ1-2; 8 positions agree with TRBD1. From germline, CDR1 is MNHEY and CDR2 SVGAGI. V dropped 8 bases and J dropped 8; count of bases not matched to a gene: 7. The CDR3 loop spans 12 amino acids. CDR3 loop: CASRDRRYGYTF. The DNA for the CDR3 is TGTGCCAGCCGGGACAGGAGGTACGGCTACACCTTC.

The rearrangement links TRBV4-1 to TRBJ2-5; unclear D gene. V was shortened by 0 bases and J by 7 bases, with 9 bases between the two germline ends. Germline lookup yields CDR1 MGHRA and CDR2 YSYEKL. The CDR3 extends over 13 amino acids. The CDR3 DNA reads TGCGCCAGCAGCCAAGATCTTTGGAGGACCCAGTACTTC. Translation: CASSQDLWRTQYF.

The genes are TRBV4-2 and TRBJ1-3; no reliable D call. The CDR3 sequence is 15 residues long. V was trimmed by 0 bases and J by 0 bases, leaving 6 bases between them. CDR1 is LGHNA, CDR2 YNFKEQ, per germline. The CDR3 spells CASSQDESSGNTIYF. Here the CDR3 DNA reads TGTGCCAGCAGCCAAGATGAGTCCTCTGGAAACACCATATATTTT.

This clone was observed a few times. This rearrangement joins TRBV29-1 to TRBJ2-3; TRBD1 aligns across 8 bases. The trim removed 6 bases at V and 2 bases at J, leaving 7 bases unmatched. This CDR3 is built from 14 residues. From germline, CDR1 is SQVTM and CDR2 ANQGSEA. The DNA for the CDR3 is TGCAGCGTCGGCAGGCAGGGGGCCACAGATACGCAGTATTTT. Translated: CSVGRQGATDTQYF.

This chain joins TRBV7-2 and TRBJ1-6; D unresolved. The CDR3 length is 13 residues. V was clipped by 5 bases and J by 7 bases, with 9 bases between them. CDR1 SGHTA and CDR2 FQGNSA come from the germline V gene. For the CDR3, the DNA is TGTGCCAGCAGCCATGGCGGAAATTCACCCCTCCACTTT. The encoded protein is CASSHGGNSPLHF.

The chain recombines TRBV7-9 with TRBJ2-5, with 8 bases that match TRBD2. This CDR3 is built from 16 residues. The junction had 8 bases not matched to a gene; V was cut back by 0 bases and J by 5 bases. Germline V lookup: CDR1 SEHNR, CDR2 FQNEAQ (reference sequence). This chain's CDR3 is CASSLAEAGGYETQYF. The CDR3, as DNA: TGTGCCAGCAGCTTAGCGGAGGCGGGAGGTTACGAGACCCAGTACTTC.

The J gene is TRBJ1-3, the V gene TRBV5-4; TRBD1 aligns across 8 bases. Germline CDR1 SGHNT, CDR2 YYREEE (reference sequence). The CDR3 totals 15 residues. J lost 4 bases, V lost 0 bases, and 3 bases had no gene match. The CDR3 DNA reads TGTGCCAGCAGCTTGGGGACAGGGAAGGGAAACACCATATATTTT. It specifies CASSLGTGKGNTIYF.

This sequence joins TRBV18 and TRBJ2-5; the D gene is possibly TRBD1 (5 bases). CDR1 is KGHSH, CDR2 LQKENI, per germline. This CDR3 has 15 amino acids. V lost 1 base and J lost 4, with 13 bases in between. CDR3 in amino acids: CASSPQGRVSETQYF. CDR3 sequence (DNA): TGTGCCAGCTCACCACAGGGCAGGGTATCAGAGACCCAGTACTTC.